This entry is about one T cell receptor beta chain. The antigen it binds to is not known. Within one base of it there is no much larger clone, and no base qualities were kept. The data derive from a study of blood T cell repertoires in COVID-19 (dated by TCRdb to 2018 to 2021). Notes on the research overall: Collaborator samples came from the United States, Italy and Spain and covered acute and convalescent phases of COVID-19. Where HLA class I and class II types were available, the types were taken from metadata supplied by the sample provider, not from assay-based typing. A freely available public database, intended as a resource for researchers studying the immune response to SARS-CoV-2, is where the repertoires were released. Subjects who had been exposed to COVID-19, were actively infected with it, or had recovered from it provided the deeply sampled blood TCRbeta repertoires that made up the dataset. The sample metadata nearly always contained a de-identified subject ID, COVID-19 status, age in years and sex. The material from the prospective study consisted of cDNA or gDNA derived from T cells, B-cell-depleted T cells, or PBMCs. Samples came from the ongoing ImmuneRACE study (first 160 participants) plus 1,254 subjects from 6 global collaborators. Overall study results and their limits: The quantity of clinical and demographic metadata differed by source and by participant and was supplied without curation.

The immunoSEQ Assay, a bias-controlled multiplex PCR, was used to amplify TCRbeta CDR3 regions from genomic DNA. In the authors' own workflow: Within the assay, amplification of reference gene primers was used to estimate how many nucleated cells each sample contained. Sequence reads were collapsed and filtered to measure the absolute abundance of every unique TCRbeta CDR3 rearrangement. For each sample, productive Simpson clonality was calculated as the square root of Simpson's diversity index over productive rearrangements. Imported from immuneACCESS, the table was reduced by TCRdb to in-frame sequences with V and J called. These copies leave out some clones; in studies compared against another copy, an unresolved V gene accounts for under half, and the cause of the remainder is not known. V and J calls and clone size are those listed in that table; D and trimming were worked out from the DNA. Within this sample are some 150,000 clones, with roughly 80% of them counted one time only. In total, the top ten clones hold 9% to 14% of the sample.

At one collaborating source in Seattle, patients were enrolled during active infection and were followed longitudinally through the course of disease. Each collaborating institution followed its own protocols to collect whole blood in K2EDTA tubes. For TCRbeta analysis, collaborators shipped samples in one of three forms: frozen whole blood, isolated PBMCs, or DNA extracted from either of those sample types. The junction shows trimming of 2 bases on V and 1 base on J, and the gene matches do not reach 10 bases of it. From a lookup of the germline V gene, CDR1 and CDR2 are SGDLS and YYNGEE. The CDR3 has 17 amino acids, counting the end cysteine and phenylalanine. Of the read, only the CDR3 DNA is kept; its 51 bases are in frame from base 1.

The chain is made from TRBV9 and TRBJ2-3; TRBD2 aligns with 7 central bases. The receptor's source is a woman in her sixties or seventies with COVID-19, enrolled during active disease. The material sequenced was peripheral blood. The CDR3 in this case is CASSVDSRGVRTDTQYF. The DNA sequence follows: TGTGCCAGCAGCGTCGACTCACGGGGGGTCCGCACAGATACGCAGTATTTT.